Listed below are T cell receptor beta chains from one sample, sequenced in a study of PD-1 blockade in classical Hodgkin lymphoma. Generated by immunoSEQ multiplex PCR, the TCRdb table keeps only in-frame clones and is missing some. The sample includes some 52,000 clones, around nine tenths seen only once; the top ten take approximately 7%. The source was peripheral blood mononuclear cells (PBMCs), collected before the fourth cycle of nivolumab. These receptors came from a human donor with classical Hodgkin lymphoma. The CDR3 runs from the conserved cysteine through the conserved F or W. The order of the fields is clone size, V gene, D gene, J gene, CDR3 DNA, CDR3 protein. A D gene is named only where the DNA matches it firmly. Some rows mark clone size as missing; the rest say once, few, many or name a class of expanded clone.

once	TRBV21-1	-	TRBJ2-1	TGTGCCAGCAGCAAAGAAACAGGACTGTGGGAGGCCAATGAGCAGTTCTTC	CASSKETGLWEANEQFF
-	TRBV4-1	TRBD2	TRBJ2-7	TGCGCCAGCAGCCTTGCAGGCGGACTAGCGCCGAGTTCCTACGAGCAGTACTTC	CASSLAGGLAPSSYEQYF
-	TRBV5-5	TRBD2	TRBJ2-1	TGTGCCAGCAGCTTGATTAGCGGGGACTACAATGAGCAGTTCTTC	CASSLISGDYNEQFF
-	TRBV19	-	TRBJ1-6	TGTGCCAGCATGGACGGGGTGAGGCCGAGAAATTCACCCCTCCACTTT	CASMDGVRPRNSPLHF
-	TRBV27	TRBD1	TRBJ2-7	TGTGCCAGCAGTTGGGGGACAGGGGGCTCCTACGAGCAGTACTTC	CASSWGTGGSYEQYF
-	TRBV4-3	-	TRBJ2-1	TGCGCCAGCAGCCCCCAGGGGAGGGATGAGCAGTTCTTC	CASSPQGRDEQFF
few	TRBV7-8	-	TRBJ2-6	TGTGCCAGCAGCCCGGGACAACTATTCTCTGGGGCCAACGTCCTGACTTTC	CASSPGQLFSGANVLTF
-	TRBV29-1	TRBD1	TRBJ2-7	TGCAGCGTTGCCCCGCGGGACAGGGCCCACGAGCAGTACTTC	CSVAPRDRAHEQYF
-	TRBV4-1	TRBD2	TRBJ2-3	TGCGCCAGCGGCGGGGGGGTCGATACGCAGTATTTT	CASGGGVDTQYF
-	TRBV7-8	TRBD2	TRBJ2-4	TGTGCCAGCAGCTTAGCCCTCCCCGGACTAGCGGGGGCCAAAAACATTCAGTACTTC	CASSLALPGLAGAKNIQYF
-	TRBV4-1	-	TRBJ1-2	TGCGCCAGCAGCCAGGGGGCGCTGGGTTCTTATGGCTACACCTTC	CASSQGALGSYGYTF
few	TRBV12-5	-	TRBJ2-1	TGTGCTAGTGGTTTGATAGGCCAAAATGAGCAGTTCTTC	CASGLIGQNEQFF
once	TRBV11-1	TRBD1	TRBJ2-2	TGTGCCAGCAGCCAGGACAGGGGGCGTACCGGGGAGCTGTTTTTT	CASSQDRGRTGELFF
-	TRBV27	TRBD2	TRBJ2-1	TGTGCCAGCAGCCTTAGCGGGAGTAGGAATGAGCAGTTCTTC	CASSLSGSRNEQFF
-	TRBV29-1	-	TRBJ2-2	TGCAGCGTTGAAGATGGCCTACGGGGGAACACCGGGGAGCTGTTTTTT	CSVEDGLRGNTGELFF
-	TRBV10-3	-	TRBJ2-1	TGTGCCATCAGTGAGTCGGGGGGGCAACGGGAGCAGTTCTTC	CAISESGGQREQFF
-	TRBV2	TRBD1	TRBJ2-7	TGTGCCAGCAGTGATGGAGGACAGGGTTTTTACGAGCAGTACTTC	CASSDGGQGFYEQYF
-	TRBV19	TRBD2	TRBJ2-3	TGTGCCAGTTCCCCACCGGGACTAGAGGATACGCAGTATTTT	CASSPPGLEDTQYF
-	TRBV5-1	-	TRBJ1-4	TGCGCCAGCAGCCTACAGGGTGGGGGAACTAATGAAAAACTGTTTTTT	CASSLQGGGTNEKLFF
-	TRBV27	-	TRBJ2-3	TGTGCCAGCAGTCTGACGGGACGCACAGATACGCAGTATTTT	CASSLTGRTDTQYF
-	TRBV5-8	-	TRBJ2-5	TGTGCCAGCAGCAGGGGTGGCAGAAGCCAAGAGACCCAGTACTTC	CASSRGGRSQETQYF
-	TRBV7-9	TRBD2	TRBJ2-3	TGTGCCAGCAGCTTAGAACGACTAGCGGGAGTGCCAGATACGCAGTATTTT	CASSLERLAGVPDTQYF
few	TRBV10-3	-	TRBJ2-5	TGTGCCATCAGTGAGTCGACGGGCCAGGGGAGAGAGACCCAGTACTTC	CAISESTGQGRETQYF
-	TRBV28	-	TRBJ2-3	TGTGCCAGCAGTTTGGGTTCGATAGCCTCCACAGATACGCAGTATTTT	CASSLGSIASTDTQYF
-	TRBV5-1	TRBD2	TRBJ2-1	TGCGCCAGCAGCTTGGGACTAGCGGGGAGCACCAACCACAATGAGCAGTTCTTC	CASSLGLAGSTNHNEQFF
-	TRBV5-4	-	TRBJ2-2	TGTGCCAGCAGCTTGGAGGTCAGGGAGAACACCGGGGAGCTGTTTTTT	CASSLEVRENTGELFF
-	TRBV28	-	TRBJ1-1	TGTGCCAGCAGGGTACTGGCTGAAGCTTTCTTT	CASRVLAEAFF
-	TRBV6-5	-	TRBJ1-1	TGTGCCAGCGGTACTTTGGGGGACACTGAAGCTTTCTTT	CASGTLGDTEAFF